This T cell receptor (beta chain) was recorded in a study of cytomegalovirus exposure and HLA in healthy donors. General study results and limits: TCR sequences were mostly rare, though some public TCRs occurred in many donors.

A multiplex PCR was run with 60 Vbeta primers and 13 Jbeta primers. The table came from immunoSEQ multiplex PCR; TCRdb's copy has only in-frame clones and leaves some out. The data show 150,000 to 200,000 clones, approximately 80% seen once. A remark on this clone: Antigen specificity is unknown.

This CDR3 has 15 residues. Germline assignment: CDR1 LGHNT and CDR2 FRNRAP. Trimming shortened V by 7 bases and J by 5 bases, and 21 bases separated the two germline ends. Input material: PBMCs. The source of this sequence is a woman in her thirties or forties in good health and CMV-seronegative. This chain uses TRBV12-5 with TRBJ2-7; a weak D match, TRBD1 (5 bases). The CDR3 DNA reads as TGTGCTAGTGCTCCAGACAGTAAGATCCGTCACGAGCAGTACTTC. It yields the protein CASAPDSKIRHEQYF.